The clone carrying this TCR beta chain was seen once. The treatment is: preoperative locoregional IRX-2 cytokine immunotherapy. This phase Ib study tested locoregional IRX-2 cytokine immunotherapy given before surgery. Method: immunoSEQ multiplex PCR; TCRdb's copy keeps in-frame clones and lacks some. The table shows more than 35,000 clones, with approximately 77% occurring only once. The data derive from a study of preoperative IRX-2 immunotherapy in early breast cancer. Germline CDR1 reads SQVTM; CDR2 reads ANQGSEA. CDR3 length: 15 residues. V lost 3 bases to trimming and J lost 1 base; unmatched junction nucleotides: 8.

This TCR was sampled from a human donor with breast cancer. V is TRBV29-1 and J is TRBJ2-7, with 8 bases identical to TRBD2. This material consisted of tumor tissue, taken after IRX-2 immunotherapy. The CDR3 spells CSVDQGAGASYEQYF. In DNA, the CDR3 is TGCAGCGTTGACCAAGGAGCGGGGGCGTCCTACGAGCAGTACTTC.